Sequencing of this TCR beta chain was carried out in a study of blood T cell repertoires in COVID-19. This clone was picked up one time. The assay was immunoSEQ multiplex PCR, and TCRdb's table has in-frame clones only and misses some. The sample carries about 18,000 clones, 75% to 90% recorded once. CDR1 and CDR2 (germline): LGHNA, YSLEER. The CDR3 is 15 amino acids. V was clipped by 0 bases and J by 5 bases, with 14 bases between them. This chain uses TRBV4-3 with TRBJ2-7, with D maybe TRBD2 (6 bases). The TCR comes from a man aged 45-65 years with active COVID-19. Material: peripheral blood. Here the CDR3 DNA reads TGCGCCAGCAGCCAAGATCTATCCCAGCGGGACGAGCAGTACTTC. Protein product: CASSQDLSQRDEQYF.